This T cell receptor (beta chain) was recovered during a study of CD8+CD57+ T cells in acquired aplastic anemia. Notes on the study in general: Overlap between patients and controls comprised about 30 CD8+ CDR3 sequences.

The study profiled TCR beta VDJ and CDR3 using genomic DNA as template. TCRdb called the reads again in MiXCR, with one record for every CDR3 protein. The sample shows around 190,000 distinct CDR3 sequences, approximately 48% of them seen only once. This CDR3 is 14 amino acids long. V lost 6 bases to trimming and J lost 0 bases, with 12 bases between them. Patients who underwent sequencing had shown CD8+CD57+ cell expansion by flow cytometry. No therapy was given to patients before blood sampling. This clonotype was detected ten times or more. The antigen remains unidentified. The gene calls are TRBV12-3 or TRBV12-4 and TRBJ2-7; no clear D. Material: sorted CD4+, CD8+, or CD8+CD57+ T cells (not recorded which) from PBMCs. The receptor was derived from a human donor with aplastic anemia. CDR3: CASRPAQSSYEQYF. The CDR3 coding sequence is TGTGCCAGCAGACCGGCCCAGAGCTCCTACGAGCAGTACTTC.